Listed below are T cell receptor beta chains from one sample, sequenced in a study of blood T cell repertoires in COVID-19. TCRdb's copy holds only in-frame clones and misses some; the assay was immunoSEQ multiplex PCR. This sample has roughly 200,000 clones, with approximately 85% found just once. Sequenced input: peripheral blood. These receptors were collected from a woman between 55 and 75 years old with acute or convalescent COVID-19. Each CDR3 is given with its conserved first and last residue. D genes are given only for firm matches. The listing skips clone size in some rows; elsewhere it reads once, few, many or a size class.

j_gene | d_gene | v_gene | len | abundance | CDR3aa | CDR3nt
TRBJ1-2 | NA | TRBV6-2/TRBV6-3 | 13 | few | CASSYRGALGYTF | TGTGCCAGCAGTTACCGGGGGGCGTTGGGCTACACCTTC
TRBJ1-4 | NA | TRBV10-3 | 15 | NA | CAISEYGGLDEKLFF | TGTGCCATCAGTGAATATGGGGGGTTGGATGAAAAACTGTTTTTT
TRBJ1-1 | NA | TRBV12-5 | 15 | once | CASGSREKLNTEAFF | TGTGCTAGTGGTTCCCGCGAGAAACTGAACACTGAAGCTTTCTTT
TRBJ2-1 | TRBD2 | TRBV19 | 16 | NA | CASSNPGLAGYNEQFF | TGTGCCAGTAGCAATCCGGGACTAGCGGGCTACAATGAGCAGTTCTTC
TRBJ2-3 | NA | TRBV27 | 16 | NA | CASRGGWGSSTDTQYF | TGTGCCAGCAGGGGCGGGTGGGGATCTAGCACAGATACGCAGTATTTT
TRBJ1-2 | TRBD1 | TRBV5-6 | 16 | NA | CASSLVWTGSTYGYTF | TGTGCCAGCAGCTTGGTATGGACAGGGAGTACCTATGGCTACACCTTC
TRBJ2-2 | TRBD1 | TRBV3-1/TRBV3-2 | 14 | NA | CASSQRQGAGELFF | TGTGCCAGCAGCCAAAGACAGGGGGCCGGGGAGCTGTTTTTT
TRBJ2-6 | TRBD1 | TRBV6-1 | 17 | NA | CASSEAAGTGGANVLTF | TGTGCCAGCAGTGAAGCAGCCGGGACAGGGGGGGCCAACGTCCTGACTTTC
TRBJ2-6 | NA | TRBV5-1 | 15 | NA | CASSLRSAGANVLTF | TGCGCCAGCAGCTTGCGTAGTGCTGGGGCCAACGTCCTGACTTTC
TRBJ1-5 | NA | TRBV19 | 16 | NA | CASSAVGGRNSQPQHF | TGTGCCAGTAGCGCTGTCGGGGGTAGGAATAGTCAGCCCCAGCATTTT
TRBJ1-2 | NA | TRBV30 | 12 | NA | CAWSPGSYGYTF | TGTGCCTGGAGTCCGGGGTCCTATGGCTACACCTTC
TRBJ1-1 | TRBD1 | TRBV19 | 18 | NA | CASSILVRQGGSNTEAFF | TGTGCCAGTAGTATTTTGGTCCGACAGGGGGGTTCGAACACTGAAGCTTTCTTT
TRBJ1-5 | NA | TRBV3-1/TRBV3-2 | 11 | NA | CASSQGGPQHF | TGTGCCAGCAGCCAAGGGGGCCCCCAGCATTTT
TRBJ1-1 | NA | TRBV15 | 12 | NA | CATSRYTGEAFF | TGTGCCACCAGCAGATATACAGGGGAAGCTTTCTTT